These 26 T cell receptor beta chains came from one sample sequenced in a study of regulatory T cells in long-lasting Graves disease. As for time point: newly diagnosed GD, antithyroid drugs for less than 3 months. Extracted RNA from PBMCs served as the source of the TCR library. Construction of the TCR beta libraries employed iRepertoire HTBI primers in conjunction with Arm-PCR of CDR3 regions. One entry per CDR3 protein results from TCRdb running MiXCR on the multiplex PCR reads. The sample carries under 800,000 distinct CDR3 sequences, 15% to 20% recorded once. The same data also went into a second study, on T cells in Graves' hyperthyroidism and ophthalmopathy.

The input for sequencing was peripheral blood mononuclear cells (PBMCs), taken at new diagnosis, from a patient treated with antithyroid drugs. The receptors shown here come from a woman aged 25 to 39 with Graves disease.

This clonotype was counted a few times. The chain joins TRBV20-1 to TRBJ1-5; possible D gene TRBD1, 6 bases. V lost 6 bases, J lost 2 bases, and 11 bases lay in between. This CDR3 contains 13 residues. CDR1 and CDR2 (germline): DFQATT, SNEGSKA (reference sequence). CDR3 residues: CSARQDRNQPQHF. The CDR3 nucleotides read TGCAGTGCCCGACAGGACCGCAATCAGCCCCAGCATTTT.

This clonotype was detected ten times or more. The chain couples TRBV28 to TRBJ2-1; 12 bases are a match to TRBD2. After removal of 6 bases from V and 3 bases from J, the junction contained 0 bases not matched to a gene. The CDR3 runs 14 residues. CDR1 and CDR2 (germline): MDHEN, SYDVKM. DNA of the CDR3: TGTGCCAGCAGGACTAGCGGGAGCTACAATGAGCAGTTCTTC. It codes for CASRTSGSYNEQFF.

This CDR3 reads CASSHAGVKTGELFF. The CDR3 DNA follows: TGTGCCAGCAGCCATGCGGGAGTTAAAACCGGGGAGCTGTTTTTT. V gene TRBV3-1 combines with J gene TRBJ2-2, with 7 bases fitting TRBD2. Germline assignment: CDR1 LGHDT and CDR2 YNNKEL (reference sequence). This CDR3 comprises 15 residues. V was clipped by 3 bases and J by 5 bases; unmatched bases: 6.

Regarding this clonotype: A read error may explain this, as a much larger clone is one base away. This rearrangement joins TRBV5-1 to TRBJ1-1; 7 bases map to TRBD1. Germline V gene data show CDR1 as SGHRS and CDR2 as YFSETQ. CDR3 size: 15 residues. DNA for the CDR3: TGCGCCAGCAGCTTGCGGACAGGAGTGAACACTGGAGCTTTCTTT. Translated: CASSLRTGVNTGAFF.

This clonotype was observed at least ten times. The CDR3 DNA sequence: TGTGCCAGCAGTGAAGAACAGGGACCCCCCTACGAGCAGTACTTC. Translated, it gives CASSEEQGPPYEQYF. The rearrangement joins TRBV25-1 to TRBJ2-7, with a tentative D call TRBD1 (6 bases). Germline CDR1 reads MGHDK; CDR2 reads SYGVNS. The CDR3 runs to 15 residues. Trimming pared 2 bases from V and 2 bases from J, leaving 13 bases between.

Many counts were recorded for this clonotype. The CDR3 sequence: CASSLAAHRAPSYEQYF. CDR3 sequence (DNA): TGTGCCAGCAGCTTAGCGGCCCACAGGGCACCTTCCTACGAGCAGTACTTC. The gene calls are TRBV7-6 and TRBJ2-7; D perhaps matches TRBD1 (6 bases). The CDR3 has 17 residues. The germline V gene encodes CDR1 SGHVS and CDR2 FNYEAQ. The V end lost 0 bases, the J end lost 1 base, and 16 bases lay between the germline ends.

This clonotype has a handful of counts. The CDR3 nucleotides read TGTGCCAGCAGCCACCGGAGAGGCCTAGCGGGATCGTACGAGCAGTACTTC. This sequence encodes CASSHRRGLAGSYEQYF. The chain employs TRBV3-1 and TRBJ2-7; 9 nucleotides line up with TRBD2. Germline CDR1 LGHDT, CDR2 YNNKEL (reference sequence). Trimming took 3 bases from V and 4 from J; bases not matched to a gene: 13. The CDR3 covers 17 residues.

The rearrangement joins TRBV20-1 to TRBJ2-1; 8 bases are a match to TRBD2. V trimming: 5 bases; J trimming: 5 bases; junction bases outside the gene matches: 11. CDR3 length: 15 amino acids. The germline gives CDR1 DFQATT, CDR2 SNEGSKA (reference sequence). CDR3 amino acids: CSAREGTDTDNEQFF. In DNA form, the CDR3 reads TGCAGTGCTCGGGAGGGGACTGATACGGACAATGAGCAGTTCTTC.

In the case of this clonotype: A much larger clone is a single base away; this may be a read error. The chain couples TRBV20-1 to TRBJ2-1, with 9 bases identical to TRBD2. Germline V lookup: CDR1 DFQATT, CDR2 SNEGSKA (reference sequence). The CDR3 is made up of 15 amino acids. Trimming at V came to 3 bases and at J to 4 bases, leaving 7 bases not matched to a gene. This CDR3 reads CSASEREVLYNEQFF. CDR3 bases: TGCAGTGCTAGTGAGCGGGAGGTACTTTACAATGAGCAGTTCTTC.

This clonotype was seen only a few times. V is TRBV18 and J is TRBJ1-2; 8 bases match TRBD1. CDR1 and CDR2 from the germline V gene are KGHSH and LQKENI. CDR3 size: 14 residues. J was trimmed by 6 bases and V by 6 bases; bases with no gene match: 9. The CDR3 region has the DNA TGTGCCAGCTCGCCCCAAGGACAGGGCCATGGCTACACCTTC. Its translation: CASSPQGQGHGYTF.

The CDR3 nucleotides are TGTGCCAGCAGCCAAGAGTCGGGGGCAGGTAACTATGGCTACACCTTC. Amino acids: CASSQESGAGNYGYTF. V usage is TRBV3-1 and J usage is TRBJ1-2, with a tentative D call TRBD1 (6 bases). This CDR3 has 16 amino acids. Per germline, CDR1 LGHDT and CDR2 YNNKEL (reference sequence). Trimming pared 0 bases from V and 1 base from J, leaving 12 bases between.

The genes are TRBV28 and TRBJ2-3, with TRBD1 as a possible D gene (5 bases). The better agreement between TRBJ1-5 and the DNA end casts doubt on the J call. Germline lookup yields CDR1 MDHEN and CDR2 SYDVKM. The CDR3 covers 14 residues. CDR3 protein: CASSFGGLGDTQHF. CDR3 sequence (DNA): TGTGCCAGCAGTTTTGGAGGGTTAGGGGATACGCAGCATTTT.

This clonotype was counted a few times. The V gene is TRBV7-2, the J gene TRBJ2-5; tentatively, D is TRBD2 (5 bases). Per germline, CDR1 SGHTA and CDR2 FQGNSA. CDR3 size: 13 residues. V lost 8 bases and J lost 0, with 10 bases in between. The CDR3 loop is CASGIAYQETQYF. The CDR3 bases are TGTGCCAGCGGCATAGCGTACCAAGAGACCCAGTACTTC. Looking up the rest from reference TRBV7-2 and TRBJ2-5 gives the full variable domain: GAGVSQSPSNKVTEKGKDVELRCDPISGHTALYWYRQSLGQGLEFLIYFQGNSAPDKSGLPSDRFSAERTGGSVSTLTIQRTQQEDSAVYLCASGIAYQETQYFGPGTRLLVL.

This clonotype was seen at least ten times. The chain uses TRBV7-9 and TRBJ2-7; D is unresolved. V gave up 3 bases and J gave up 4 bases, with 13 bases separating them. The germline V gene encodes CDR1 SEHNR and CDR2 FQNEAQ (reference sequence). The CDR3 runs to 14 residues. The DNA for the CDR3 is TGTGCCAGCAGCTTCGGCCCTGGGGATTACGAGCAGTACTTC. Translated, it gives CASSFGPGDYEQYF.

The genes are TRBV2 and TRBJ1-2; D is ambiguous. Trimming pared 3 bases from V and 4 bases from J, leaving 9 bases between. CDR1 is SNHLY and CDR2 is FYNNEI in the germline V gene. The CDR3 runs to 13 residues. CDR3 sequence: CASSDGVLYGYTF. CDR3 DNA: TGTGCCAGCAGTGACGGGGTGCTCTATGGCTACACCTTC.

This clonotype was observed a few times. The chain links TRBV20-1 to TRBJ2-3; D is undetermined. The ends were cut back, 6 bases at V and 6 bases at J, with 16 bases in the middle. This CDR3 region has 13 residues. CDR1 and CDR2 (germline): DFQATT, SNEGSKA (reference sequence). The CDR3 sequence: CSALTVSSDTQYF. The CDR3 bases are TGCAGTGCCCTTACAGTTTCGTCGGATACGCAGTATTTT.

CDR3: CASSRSPGQGIMGLNTIYF. In nucleotides, the CDR3 is TGTGCCAGCAGCCGGAGTCCGGGACAGGGAATAATGGGTCTGAACACCATATATTTT. This rearrangement joins TRBV12-3 or TRBV12-4 to TRBJ1-3, with 9 positions matching TRBD1. The CDR3 totals 19 residues. Trimming took 6 bases from V and 7 from J; bases not matched to a gene: 22.

This clonotype has at least ten counts. V is TRBV11-2 and J is TRBJ2-7; possibly TRBD1 or TRBD2 for D (5 bases each). The CDR3 is made up of 12 amino acids. Trimming shortened V by 5 bases and J by 6 bases, and 11 bases separated the two germline ends. Germline values: CDR1 SGHAT, CDR2 FQNNGV. The chain's CDR3 is CASSRDGFEQYF. The CDR3 nucleotides read TGTGCCAGCAGCCGGGACGGATTCGAGCAGTACTTC.

The chain employs TRBV6-2 or TRBV6-3 and TRBJ2-1; the match to TRBD2 covers 7 bases. The CDR3 length is 17 residues. J lost 1 base, V lost 2 bases, and 8 bases had no gene match. CDR1 and CDR2 from the germline V gene are MNHEY and SVGEGT. The CDR3 region is CASSYRASGTSYNEQFF. The CDR3 DNA reads as TGTGCCAGCAGTTACCGGGCTAGCGGAACATCCTACAATGAGCAGTTCTTC.

This clonotype was seen at least ten times. V usage is TRBV7-8 and J usage is TRBJ1-4; D is unresolved. The CDR3 is made up of 15 amino acids. V dropped 5 bases and J dropped 7 bases, with 17 bases sitting between them. From germline, CDR1 is SGHVS and CDR2 FQNEAQ. CDR3: CASSESGAPGEKLFF. The CDR3 DNA is TGTGCCAGCAGCGAATCGGGAGCCCCAGGTGAAAAACTGTTTTTT.

The J gene is TRBJ1-2, the V gene TRBV6-5, with 9 bases aligning to TRBD1. V dropped 4 bases and J dropped 4; count of bases not matched to a gene: 4. This CDR3 has 14 amino acids. Per the germline V gene, CDR1 is MNHEY and CDR2 is SVGAGI. The chain's CDR3 is CASSWDRVTYGYTF. The CDR3 DNA reads TGTGCCAGCAGTTGGGACAGGGTCACCTATGGCTACACCTTC.

This clonotype appeared once. The CDR3 bases are TGTGCCTTCCAGGGGGCTAACTCCTACAATGAGCAGTTCTTC. This sequence encodes CAFQGANSYNEQFF. V usage is TRBV30 and J usage is TRBJ2-1; 8 bases match TRBD1. With 7 bases clipped from V and 0 bases from J, the junction kept 5 bases outside the gene matches. CDR3 length: 14 amino acids. The germline gives CDR1 GTSNPN, CDR2 SVGIG (reference sequence).

This clonotype was recorded a few times. This chain connects TRBV27 to TRBJ2-7; TRBD1 agrees at 7 bases. Trimming took 6 bases from V and 6 from J; bases not matched to a gene: 8. The CDR3 has 13 residues. Germline V gene sequence: CDR1 MNHEY, CDR2 SMNVEV (reference sequence). DNA for the CDR3: TGTGCCAGCAGAGCCCAGGGGGTCGGCGAGCAGTACTTC. Residues: CASRAQGVGEQYF.

This clonotype was observed at least ten times. The rearrangement joins TRBV13 to TRBJ1-1, with no clear D. The V end lost 2 bases, the J end lost 3 bases, and 10 bases lay between the germline ends. Germline lookup yields CDR1 PRHDT and CDR2 FYEKMQ (reference sequence). CDR3 size: 14 residues. The CDR3 sequence is CASSLRLDYTEAFF. The CDR3 nucleotides read TGTGCCAGCAGCTTACGCTTAGACTACACTGAAGCTTTCTTT.

This clonotype was detected a few times. The chain has TRBV28 and TRBJ2-1; a possible D gene is TRBD2 (6 bases). Germline V gives CDR1 MDHEN, CDR2 SYDVKM. The CDR3 contains 15 residues. V was trimmed by 2 bases and J by 6 bases, leaving 14 bases between them. The CDR3 nucleotides read TGTGCCAGCAGTTTAGTCGGGAGCGCGTTCAATGAGCAGTTCTTC. Amino acids: CASSLVGSAFNEQFF.

This clonotype was detected a few times. The chain links TRBV7-9 to TRBJ1-2; D is unclear. The germline V gene has CDR1 SEHNR and CDR2 FQNEAQ (reference sequence). Trimming took 1 base from V and 4 from J, leaving 22 bases between them. The CDR3 is 18 residues long. The CDR3 here is CASSLVSKNNRELYGYTF. The CDR3 DNA sequence: TGTGCCAGCAGCTTAGTCAGTAAGAACAATCGCGAACTCTATGGCTACACCTTC.